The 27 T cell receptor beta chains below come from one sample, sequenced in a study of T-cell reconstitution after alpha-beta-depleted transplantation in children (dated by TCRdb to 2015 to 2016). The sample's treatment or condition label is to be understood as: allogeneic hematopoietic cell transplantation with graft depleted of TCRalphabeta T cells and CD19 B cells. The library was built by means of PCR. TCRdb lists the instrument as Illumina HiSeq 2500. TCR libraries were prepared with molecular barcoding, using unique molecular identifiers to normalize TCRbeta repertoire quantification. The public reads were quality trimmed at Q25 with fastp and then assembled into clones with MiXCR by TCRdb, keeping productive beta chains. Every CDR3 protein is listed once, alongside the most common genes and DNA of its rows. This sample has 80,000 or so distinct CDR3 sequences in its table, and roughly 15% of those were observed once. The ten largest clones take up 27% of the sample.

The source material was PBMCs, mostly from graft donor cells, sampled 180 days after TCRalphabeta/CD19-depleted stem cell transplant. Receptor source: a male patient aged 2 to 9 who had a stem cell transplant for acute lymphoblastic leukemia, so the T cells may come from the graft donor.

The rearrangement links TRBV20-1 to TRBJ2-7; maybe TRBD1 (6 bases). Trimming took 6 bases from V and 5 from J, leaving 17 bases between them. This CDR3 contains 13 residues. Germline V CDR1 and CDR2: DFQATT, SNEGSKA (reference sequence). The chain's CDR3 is CSATNRVSDEQYF. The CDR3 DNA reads TGCAGTGCAACCAACAGGGTCAGCGACGAGCAGTACTTC.

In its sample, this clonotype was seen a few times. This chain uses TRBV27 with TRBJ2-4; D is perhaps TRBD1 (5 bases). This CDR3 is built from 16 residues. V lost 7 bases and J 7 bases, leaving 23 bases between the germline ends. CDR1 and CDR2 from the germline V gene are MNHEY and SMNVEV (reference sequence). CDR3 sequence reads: CASNRLGPPDSNIQYF. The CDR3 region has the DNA TGTGCCAGCAACCGTCTGGGGCCGCCGGATAGCAACATTCAGTACTTC.

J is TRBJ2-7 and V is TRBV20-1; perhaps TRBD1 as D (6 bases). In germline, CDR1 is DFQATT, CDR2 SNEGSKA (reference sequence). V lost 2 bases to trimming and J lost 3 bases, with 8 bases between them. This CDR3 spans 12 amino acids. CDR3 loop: CSARSTGYEQYF. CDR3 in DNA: TGCAGTGCTAGATCGACAGGCTACGAGCAGTACTTC.

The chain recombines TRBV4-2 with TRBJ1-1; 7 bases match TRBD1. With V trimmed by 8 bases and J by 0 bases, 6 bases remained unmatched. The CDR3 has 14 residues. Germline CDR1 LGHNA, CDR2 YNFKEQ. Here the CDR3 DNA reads TGTGCCAGCGGCTTACAGGGGATGAACACTGAAGCTTTCTTT. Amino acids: CASGLQGMNTEAFF.

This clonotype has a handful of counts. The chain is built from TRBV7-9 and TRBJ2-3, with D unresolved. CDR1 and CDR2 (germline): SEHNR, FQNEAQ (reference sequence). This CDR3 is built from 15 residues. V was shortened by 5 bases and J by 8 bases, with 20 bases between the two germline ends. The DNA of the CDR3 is TGTGCCAGCAGCCCCAGGACCCCTGGGGTCCCTACGCAGTATTTT. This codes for CASSPRTPGVPTQYF.

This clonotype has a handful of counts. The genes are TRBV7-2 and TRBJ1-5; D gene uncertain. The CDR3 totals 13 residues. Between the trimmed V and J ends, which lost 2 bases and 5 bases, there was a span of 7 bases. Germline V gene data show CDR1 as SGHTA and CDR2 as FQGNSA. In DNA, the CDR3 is TGTGCCAGCAGCTTAATTCGGGATCAGCCCCAGCATTTT. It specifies CASSLIRDQPQHF.

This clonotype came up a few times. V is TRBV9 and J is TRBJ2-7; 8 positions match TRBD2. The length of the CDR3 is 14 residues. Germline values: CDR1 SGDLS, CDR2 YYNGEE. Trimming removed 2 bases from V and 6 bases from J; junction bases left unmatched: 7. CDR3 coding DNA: TGTGCCAGCAGCGTGGGGACTAGGCAGACCGAGCAGTACTTC. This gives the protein CASSVGTRQTEQYF.

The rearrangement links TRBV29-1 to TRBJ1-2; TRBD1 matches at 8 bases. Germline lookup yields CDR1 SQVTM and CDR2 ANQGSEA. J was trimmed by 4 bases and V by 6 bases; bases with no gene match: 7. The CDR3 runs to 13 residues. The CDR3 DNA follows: TGCAGCGTCACGGACAGGGAAATCTATGGCTACACCTTC. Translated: CSVTDREIYGYTF.

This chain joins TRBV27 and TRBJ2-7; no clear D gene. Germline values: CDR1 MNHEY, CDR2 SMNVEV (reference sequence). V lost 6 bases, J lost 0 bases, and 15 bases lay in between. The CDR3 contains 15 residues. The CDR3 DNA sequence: TGTGCCAGCAGCCCCGCGGCCCTAAACTCCTACGAGCAGTACTTC. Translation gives CASSPAALNSYEQYF.

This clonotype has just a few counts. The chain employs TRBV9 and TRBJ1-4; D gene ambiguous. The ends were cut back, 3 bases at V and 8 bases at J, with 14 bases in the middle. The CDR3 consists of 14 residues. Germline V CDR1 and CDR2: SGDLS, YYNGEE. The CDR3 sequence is CASSGGLKREKLFF. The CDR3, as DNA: TGTGCCAGCAGCGGTGGTCTAAAGCGAGAAAAACTGTTTTTT.

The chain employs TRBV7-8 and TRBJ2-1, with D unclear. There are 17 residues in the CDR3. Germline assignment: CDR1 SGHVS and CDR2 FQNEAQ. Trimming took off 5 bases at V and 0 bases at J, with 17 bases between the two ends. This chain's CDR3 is CASSARVPHTSYNEQFF. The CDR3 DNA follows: TGTGCCAGCAGCGCTAGGGTACCCCACACCTCCTACAATGAGCAGTTCTTC.

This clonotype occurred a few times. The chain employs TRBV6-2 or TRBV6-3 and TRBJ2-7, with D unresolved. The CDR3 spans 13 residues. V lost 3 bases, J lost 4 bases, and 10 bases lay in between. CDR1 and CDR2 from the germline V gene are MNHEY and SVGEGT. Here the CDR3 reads CASSYTDLYEQYF. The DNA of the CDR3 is TGTGCCAGCAGTTATACAGACTTATACGAGCAGTACTTC.

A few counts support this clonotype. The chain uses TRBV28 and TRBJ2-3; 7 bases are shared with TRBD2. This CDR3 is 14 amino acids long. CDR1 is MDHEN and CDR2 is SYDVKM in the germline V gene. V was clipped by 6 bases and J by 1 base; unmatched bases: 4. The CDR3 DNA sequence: TGTGCCAGCAGCCGGGACTACCGCACAGATACGCAGTATTTT. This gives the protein CASSRDYRTDTQYF.

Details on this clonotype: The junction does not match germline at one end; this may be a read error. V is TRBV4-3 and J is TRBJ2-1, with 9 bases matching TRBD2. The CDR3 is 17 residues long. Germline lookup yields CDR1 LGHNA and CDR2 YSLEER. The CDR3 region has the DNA TGCGCCAGCAGCCAAGATCGGGCGGGAGGGTCCTACAATGAGCAGTTATTC. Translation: CASSQDRAGGSYNEQLF.

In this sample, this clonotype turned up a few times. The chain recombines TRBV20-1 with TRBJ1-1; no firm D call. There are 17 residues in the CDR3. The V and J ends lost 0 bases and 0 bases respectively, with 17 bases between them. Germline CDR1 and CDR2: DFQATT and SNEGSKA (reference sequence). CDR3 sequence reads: CSARDLPREGLNTEAFF. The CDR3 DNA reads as TGCAGTGCTAGAGACCTTCCGAGGGAAGGGTTGAACACTGAAGCTTTCTTT.

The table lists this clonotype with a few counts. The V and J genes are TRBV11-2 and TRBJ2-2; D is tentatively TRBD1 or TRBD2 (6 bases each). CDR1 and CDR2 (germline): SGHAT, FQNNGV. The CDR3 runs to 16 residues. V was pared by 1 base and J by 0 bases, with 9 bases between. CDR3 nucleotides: TGTGCCAGCAGCTTAGCTGGGGGGCCGAACACCGGGGAGCTGTTTTTT. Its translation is CASSLAGGPNTGELFF.

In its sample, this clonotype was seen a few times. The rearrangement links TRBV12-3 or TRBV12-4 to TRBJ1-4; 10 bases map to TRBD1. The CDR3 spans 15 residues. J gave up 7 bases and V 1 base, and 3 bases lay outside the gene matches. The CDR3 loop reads CASSLVGDRGEKLFF. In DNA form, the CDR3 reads TGTGCCAGCAGTTTAGTTGGGGACAGGGGTGAAAAACTGTTTTTT.

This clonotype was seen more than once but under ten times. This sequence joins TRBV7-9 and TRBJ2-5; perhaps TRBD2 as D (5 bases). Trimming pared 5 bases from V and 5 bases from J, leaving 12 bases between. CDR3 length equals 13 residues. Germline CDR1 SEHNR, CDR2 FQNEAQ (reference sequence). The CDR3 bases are TGTGCCAGCAGCCGGACCGGGAATGAGACCCAGTACTTC. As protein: CASSRTGNETQYF.

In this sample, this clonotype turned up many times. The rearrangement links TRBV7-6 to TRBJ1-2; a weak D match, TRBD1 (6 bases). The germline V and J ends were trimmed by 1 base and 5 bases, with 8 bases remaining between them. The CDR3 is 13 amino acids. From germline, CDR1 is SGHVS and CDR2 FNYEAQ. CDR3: CASSLDTGYGYTF. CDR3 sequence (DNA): TGTGCCAGCAGCTTAGATACAGGGTATGGCTACACCTTC.

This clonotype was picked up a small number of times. CDR3 residues: CASSQALANTGELFF. The CDR3 DNA is TGTGCCAGCAGCCAAGCACTAGCAAACACCGGGGAGCTGTTTTTT. The gene calls are TRBV3-1 and TRBJ2-2; tentative D call: TRBD2 (6 bases). The germline CDR1 and CDR2 sequences are LGHDT and YNNKEL (reference sequence). Trimming removed 1 base from V and 2 bases from J, with 8 bases in between. This CDR3 contains 15 residues.

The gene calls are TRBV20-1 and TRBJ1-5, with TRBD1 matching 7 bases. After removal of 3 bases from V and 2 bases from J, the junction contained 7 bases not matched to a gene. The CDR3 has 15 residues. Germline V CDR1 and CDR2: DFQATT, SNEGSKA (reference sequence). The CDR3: CSASQPGGGNQPQHF. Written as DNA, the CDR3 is TGCAGTGCTAGCCAGCCAGGGGGGGGCAATCAGCCCCAGCATTTT.

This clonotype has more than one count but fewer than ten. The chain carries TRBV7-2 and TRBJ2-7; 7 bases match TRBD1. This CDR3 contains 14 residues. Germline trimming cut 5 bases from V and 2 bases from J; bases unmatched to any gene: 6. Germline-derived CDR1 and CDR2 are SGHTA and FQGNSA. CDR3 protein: CASSAGTATYEQYF. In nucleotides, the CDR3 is TGTGCCAGCAGCGCCGGGACAGCAACCTACGAGCAGTACTTC.

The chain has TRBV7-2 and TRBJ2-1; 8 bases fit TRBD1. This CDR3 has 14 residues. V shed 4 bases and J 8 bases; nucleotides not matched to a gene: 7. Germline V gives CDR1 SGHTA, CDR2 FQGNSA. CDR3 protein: CASSSWTGTDEQFF. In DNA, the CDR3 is TGTGCCAGCAGCTCATGGACAGGGACGGATGAGCAGTTCTTC.

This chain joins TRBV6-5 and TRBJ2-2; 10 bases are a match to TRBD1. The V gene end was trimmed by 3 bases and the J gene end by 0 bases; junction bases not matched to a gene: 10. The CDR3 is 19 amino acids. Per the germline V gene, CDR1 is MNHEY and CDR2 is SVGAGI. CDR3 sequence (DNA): TGTGCCAGCAGTTATCCGACAGGGGGCCTCCTCTCGAACACCGGGGAGCTGTTTTTT. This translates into CASSYPTGGLLSNTGELFF.

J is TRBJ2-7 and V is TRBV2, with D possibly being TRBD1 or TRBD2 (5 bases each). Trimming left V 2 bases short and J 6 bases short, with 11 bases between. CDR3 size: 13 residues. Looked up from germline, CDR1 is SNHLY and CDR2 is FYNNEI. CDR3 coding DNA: TGTGCCAGCAGTGAATGGGGGAGTGGCGAGCAGTACTTC. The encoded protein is CASSEWGSGEQYF.

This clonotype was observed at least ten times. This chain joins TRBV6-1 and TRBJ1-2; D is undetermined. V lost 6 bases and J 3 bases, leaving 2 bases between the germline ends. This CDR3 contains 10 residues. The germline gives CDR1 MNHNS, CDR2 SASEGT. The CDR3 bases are TGTGCCAGCAGCTACTATGGCTACACCTTC. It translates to CASSYYGYTF.

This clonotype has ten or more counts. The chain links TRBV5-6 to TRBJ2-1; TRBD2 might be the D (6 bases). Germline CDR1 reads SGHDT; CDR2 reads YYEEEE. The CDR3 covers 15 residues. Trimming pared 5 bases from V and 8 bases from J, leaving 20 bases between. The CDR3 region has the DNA TGTGCCAGCAGGTGGACTCTCCAAGGAGGGGATGAGCAGTTCTTC. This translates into CASRWTLQGGDEQFF.